These 29 T cell receptor beta chains were sequenced from one sample in a study of human T cells and chemical hapten exposure. Time point meaning: patch test 3, about 24 weeks after DPC sensitization. The treatment denotes: therapeutic diphenylcyclopropenone sensitization with weekly scalp DPC. Each CDR3 protein is one row after TCRdb ran MiXCR on the RACE reads. The sample contains roughly 84,000 distinct CDR3 sequences, roughly 10% of which appear only once. Sample: whole blood, taken in connection with sensitization to the hapten diphenylcyclopropenone (DPC). The receptors originated from a woman between 45 and 60 years old with alopecia areata. Some clones in this sample may be carry-over from other donors' samples.

The table lists this clonotype with a few counts. The J gene is TRBJ2-2, the V gene TRBV7-2; no clear D gene. The CDR3 is 14 amino acids. V shed 1 base and J shed 13 bases, with 16 bases lying between them. Germline CDR1 SGHTA, CDR2 FQGNSA. This chain's CDR3 is CASSLELGQRRLFF. In DNA form, the CDR3 reads TGTGCCAGCAGCTTAGAATTGGGCCAGAGGAGGCTGTTTTTT. Complete variable domain (other parts from reference TRBV7-2 and TRBJ2-2): GAGVSQSPSNKVTEKGKDVELRCDPISGHTALYWYRQSLGQGLEFLIYFQGNSAPDKSGLPSDRFSAERTGGSVSTLTIQRTQQEDSAVYLCASSLELGQRRLFFGEGSRLTVL.

This clonotype was recorded at least ten times. CDR3 residues: CASSEFGGSSYNSPLHF. The CDR3 DNA reads TGTGCCAGCAGTGAATTTGGAGGAAGCTCCTATAATTCACCCCTCCACTTT. The genes are TRBV25-1 and TRBJ1-6, with no clear D. The germline V gene encodes CDR1 MGHDK and CDR2 SYGVNS. The CDR3 length is 17 residues. The ends were cut back, 1 base at V and 0 bases at J, with 10 bases in the middle.

The chain employs TRBV7-2 and TRBJ2-1; D is ambiguous. This CDR3 region has 13 residues. With 5 bases removed from V and 5 bases from J, the gap between germline ends came to 10 bases. CDR1 and CDR2 (germline): SGHTA, FQGNSA. CDR3 region: CASSVTFNNEQFF. In DNA, the CDR3 is TGTGCCAGCAGCGTAACTTTCAACAATGAGCAGTTCTTC. Full variable domain (remainder filled in from reference TRBV7-2 and TRBJ2-1): GAGVSQSPSNKVTEKGKDVELRCDPISGHTALYWYRQSLGQGLEFLIYFQGNSAPDKSGLPSDRFSAERTGGSVSTLTIQRTQQEDSAVYLCASSVTFNNEQFFGPGTRLTVL.

This clonotype was seen repeatedly, ten times or more. This sequence joins TRBV6-5 and TRBJ2-7; TRBD1 is a possible D gene (5 bases). The length of the CDR3 is 13 residues. Looked up from germline, CDR1 is MNHEY and CDR2 is SVGAGI. Trimming left V 0 bases short and J 6 bases short, with 9 bases between. CDR3 coding DNA: TGTGCCAGCAGTTACTCGAAGGGGTCCGAGCAGTACTTC. Protein product: CASSYSKGSEQYF.

This clonotype appeared many times. V usage is TRBV14 and J usage is TRBJ2-1; no firm D call. The germline CDR1 and CDR2 sequences are SGHDN and FVKESK. The V end was cut by 0 bases, the J end by 4 bases, with 10 bases between. The CDR3 has 15 residues. The CDR3 DNA is TGTGCCAGCAGCCAAGAAATTATGGCTTACAATGAGCAGTTCTTC. Amino acid sequence: CASSQEIMAYNEQFF.

This clonotype has more than one count but fewer than ten. The chain links TRBV6-5 to TRBJ1-5, with D perhaps matching TRBD1 (5 bases). Per the germline V gene, CDR1 is MNHEY and CDR2 is SVGAGI. V shed 0 bases and J shed 3 bases, with 12 bases lying between them. The CDR3 consists of 16 residues. The CDR3 sequence: CASSYSKRGYNQPQHF. The CDR3 region has the DNA TGTGCCAGCAGTTACTCGAAAAGGGGCTACAATCAGCCCCAGCATTTT.

There are many counts of this clonotype. The gene calls are TRBV5-1 and TRBJ1-2; D remains ambiguous. Trimming shortened V by 0 bases and J by 6 bases, and 9 bases separated the two germline ends. The germline V gene encodes CDR1 SGHRS and CDR2 YFSETQ. CDR3 length: 13 residues. The CDR3 loop is CASSLGRTNGYTF. The CDR3 DNA is TGCGCCAGCAGCTTGGGCCGGACCAATGGCTACACCTTC.

This clonotype was recorded many times. This sequence joins TRBV9 and TRBJ2-5, with TRBD1 as a possible D gene (5 bases). Trimming removed 0 bases from V and 1 base from J, with 10 bases in between. The CDR3 spans 15 residues. Per germline, CDR1 SGDLS and CDR2 YYNGEE. CDR3 bases: TGTGCCAGCAGCGTAGAGGGCAGGGCCCAAGAGACCCAGTACTTC. It translates to CASSVEGRAQETQYF. The full variable domain, in which reference TRBV9 and TRBJ2-5 provide the parts outside the CDR3, is DSGVTQTPKHLITATGQRVTLRCSPRSGDLSVYWYQQSLDQGLQFLIQYYNGEERAKGNILERFSAQQFPDLHSELNLSSLELGDSALYFCASSVEGRAQETQYFGPGTRLLVL.

This clonotype was seen more than once but under ten times. CDR3 region: CASSYSGGGETQYF. CDR3 nucleotides: TGTGCCAGCAGTTACTCAGGGGGCGGAGAGACCCAGTACTTC. The chain links TRBV6-5 to TRBJ2-5; 7 positions agree with TRBD1. Germline CDR1 and CDR2: MNHEY and SVGAGI. J gave up 4 bases and V 0 bases, and 2 bases lay outside the gene matches. This CDR3 has 14 residues.

This clonotype was recorded at least ten times. The chain employs TRBV29-1 and TRBJ1-6; 8 bases are shared with TRBD1. Per germline, CDR1 SQVTM and CDR2 ANQGSEA. V trimming: 4 bases; J trimming: 9 bases; junction bases outside the gene matches: 5. CDR3 size: 13 residues. CDR3 in DNA: TGCAGCGTTGCCCCGGACAGGGCTTCACCCCTCCACTTT. This gives the protein CSVAPDRASPLHF.

This clonotype was detected ten times or more. The V gene is TRBV6-1, the J gene TRBJ1-5; D not certain. CDR3 length equals 11 residues. V was pared by 3 bases and J by 4 bases, with 1 base between. Germline-derived CDR1 and CDR2 are MNHNS and SASEGT. Here the CDR3 reads CASSENQPQHF. The CDR3 DNA sequence: TGTGCCAGCAGTGAGAATCAGCCCCAGCATTTT.

A few counts support this clonotype. The V call is TRBV5-1, the J call TRBJ2-7; D is undetermined. V was trimmed by 0 bases and J by 2 bases, leaving 9 bases between them. Germline-derived CDR1 and CDR2 are SGHRS and YFSETQ. This CDR3 region has 14 residues. CDR3 residues: CASSLAAGPYEQYF. For the CDR3, the DNA is TGCGCCAGCAGCTTGGCGGCCGGACCCTACGAGCAGTACTTC.

This clonotype was seen many times. The rearrangement uses TRBV28 and TRBJ1-2; D gene uncertain. V shed 5 bases and J shed 2 bases, with 15 bases lying between them. There are 15 residues in the CDR3. Germline CDR1 MDHEN, CDR2 SYDVKM. The CDR3: CASSPPLVGNYGYTF. CDR3 bases: TGTGCCAGCAGTCCCCCCCTGGTAGGGAACTATGGCTACACCTTC.

This clonotype was recorded many times. This rearrangement joins TRBV28 to TRBJ2-2; a possible D gene is TRBD1 (5 bases). This CDR3 contains 13 residues. Per the germline V gene, CDR1 is MDHEN and CDR2 is SYDVKM. V lost 4 bases and J 6 bases, leaving 9 bases between the germline ends. The CDR3 loop is CASSSRVPGELFF. Here the CDR3 DNA reads TGTGCCAGCAGTTCCAGGGTGCCCGGGGAGCTGTTTTTT.

This clonotype has ten or more counts. This sequence joins TRBV7-2 and TRBJ2-3, with 16 bases lining up with TRBD2. V was pared by 4 bases and J by 2 bases, with 9 bases of the junction left unmatched. This CDR3 has 19 amino acids. Germline V gene lookup returns CDR1 SGHTA and CDR2 FQGNSA. Written as DNA, the CDR3 is TGTGCCAGCAGCTGGCGACCGGGACTAGCGGGAGGGCACACAGATACGCAGTATTTT. The encoded protein is CASSWRPGLAGGHTDTQYF. Looking up the rest from reference TRBV7-2 and TRBJ2-3 gives the full variable domain: GAGVSQSPSNKVTEKGKDVELRCDPISGHTALYWYRQSLGQGLEFLIYFQGNSAPDKSGLPSDRFSAERTGGSVSTLTIQRTQQEDSAVYLCASSWRPGLAGGHTDTQYFGPGTRLTVL.

This clonotype showed up just a few times. This chain connects TRBV7-9 to TRBJ2-2, with TRBD1 identical over 7 bases. This CDR3 has 17 amino acids. Germline CDR1 is SEHNR and CDR2 is FQNEAQ (reference sequence). V shed 5 bases and J 4 bases; nucleotides not matched to a gene: 13. Written as DNA, the CDR3 is TGTGCCAGCAGCCCACAGGGGCCAACGGGGACCACCGGGGAGCTGTTTTTT. The encoded protein is CASSPQGPTGTTGELFF.

The chain employs TRBV20-1 and TRBJ1-5; D unclear. Deletions cut 2 bases from V and 3 bases from J, with 8 bases between. The germline V gene encodes CDR1 DFQATT and CDR2 SNEGSKA (reference sequence). The CDR3 is 13 residues long. Here the CDR3 reads CSARRIFNQPQHF. Written as DNA, the CDR3 is TGCAGTGCTAGACGCATCTTCAATCAGCCCCAGCATTTT.

V usage is TRBV2 and J usage is TRBJ1-6; D not certain. This CDR3 comprises 14 residues. The germline V gene encodes CDR1 SNHLY and CDR2 FYNNEI. The V end was cut by 7 bases, the J end by 4 bases, with 11 bases between. The CDR3 DNA follows: TGTGCCAGCACCCTACAGACGTATAATTCACCCCTCCACTTT. Encoded protein: CASTLQTYNSPLHF.

V is TRBV5-1 and J is TRBJ1-5, with D uncertain. Trimming left V 5 bases short and J 7 bases short, with 13 bases between. The CDR3 contains 13 residues. Germline CDR1 and CDR2: SGHRS and YFSETQ. The CDR3 bases are TGCGCCAGCAGTCTCAAGTCAAGGCAGCCCCAGCATTTT. Encoded protein: CASSLKSRQPQHF.

This clonotype was counted ten times or more. The chain carries TRBV3-1 and TRBJ2-1, with D unclear. The CDR3 covers 13 residues. V was clipped by 1 base and J by 6 bases, with 7 bases between them. The V gene's germline CDR1 is LGHDT and CDR2 YNNKEL (reference sequence). Here the CDR3 reads CASSQGPGNEQFF. DNA for the CDR3: TGTGCCAGCAGCCAAGGTCCCGGCAATGAGCAGTTCTTC.

This clonotype was counted only a few times. This chain connects TRBV24-1 to TRBJ1-2; D unclear. Germline V gives CDR1 KGHDR, CDR2 SFDVKD. The CDR3 runs to 12 residues. V was pared by 3 bases and J by 7 bases, with 8 bases between. CDR3 loop: CATSDRRSGYTF. The CDR3 region has the DNA TGTGCCACCAGTGATAGAAGGTCTGGCTACACCTTC.

Many counts were recorded for this clonotype. The chain links TRBV12-3 or TRBV12-4 to TRBJ1-3; 8 bases map to TRBD1. V dropped 5 bases and J dropped 8; count of bases not matched to a gene: 8. The CDR3 has 14 residues. This CDR3 reads CASSRGQGSDTIYF. CDR3 nucleotides: TGTGCCAGCAGTCGAGGACAGGGTTCTGACACCATATATTTT.

The chain couples TRBV30 to TRBJ2-7; D is undetermined. Trimming pared 3 bases from V and 3 bases from J, leaving 9 bases between. The CDR3 length is 12 residues. CDR1 and CDR2 from the germline V gene are GTSNPN and SVGIG (reference sequence). The CDR3, as DNA: TGTGCCTGGAGATTGGACCTCTACGAGCAGTACTTC. It translates to CAWRLDLYEQYF.

The CDR3 bases are TGCGCCAGCAGGCCTCGGACAGGGGACCAAGAGACCCAGTACTTC. Encoded protein: CASRPRTGDQETQYF. The J gene is TRBJ2-5, the V gene TRBV23-1; TRBD1 matches 9 bases. TRBV23-1 is an open reading frame whose function is uncertain. With V trimmed by 6 bases and J by 0 bases, 5 bases remained unmatched. The CDR3 has 15 amino acids.

This clonotype came up many times. One end of the junction is discordant with germline, which a read error may explain. The rearrangement joins TRBV7-7 to TRBJ1-1; D is perhaps TRBD1 (6 bases). The germline gives CDR1 SSHAT, CDR2 FNYEAQ (reference sequence). The CDR3 is 14 residues long. Written as DNA, the CDR3 is TGTGCTAGCATCACCGAGGGGGGGGACACTGAAGCTTTCTTT. Translated: CASITEGGDTEAFF.

A note on this clonotype: A much larger clone is a single base away; this may be a read error. The chain uses TRBV3-1 and TRBJ1-5, with no clear D. The CDR3 contains 15 residues. Trimming left V 1 base short and J 5 bases short, with 12 bases between. Germline lookup yields CDR1 LGHDT and CDR2 YNNKEL (reference sequence). CDR3 protein: CASSQGDTEYQPQHF. The CDR3, as DNA: TGTGCCAGCAGCCAAGGCGACACCGAGTATCAGCCCCAGCATTTT. Combining the CDR3 with reference TRBV3-1 and TRBJ1-5 gives the whole variable domain DTAVSQTPKYLVTQMGNDKSIKCEQNLGHDTMYWYKQDSKKFLKIMFSYNNKELIINETVPNRFSPKSPDKAHLNLHINSLELGDSAVYFCASSQGDTEYQPQHFGDGTRLSIL.

This clonotype was seen at least ten times. The gene calls are TRBV30 and TRBJ2-1; a weak D match, TRBD1 (6 bases). V was pared by 4 bases and J by 8 bases, with 18 bases between. The germline V gene encodes CDR1 GTSNPN and CDR2 SVGIG (reference sequence). The CDR3 loop spans 14 amino acids. The DNA of the CDR3 is TGTGCCTGGACGCCGGCAGGGAAGGGGGATGAGCAGTTCTTC. Its protein is CAWTPAGKGDEQFF. Together with reference TRBV30 and TRBJ2-1, the CDR3 gives the full variable domain: SQTIHQWPATLVQPVGSPLSLECTVEGTSNPNLYWYRQAAGRGLQLLFYSVGIGQISSEVPQNLSASRPQDRQFILSSKKLLLSDSGFYLCAWTPAGKGDEQFFGPGTRLTVL.

The chain employs TRBV10-2 and TRBJ1-5, with D uncertain. The ends were cut back, 6 bases at V and 1 base at J, with 7 bases in the middle. The CDR3 totals 13 residues. The germline V gene encodes CDR1 WSHSY and CDR2 SAAADI. CDR3 sequence: CASRPDSNQPQHF. CDR3 in DNA: TGCGCCAGCAGGCCGGACAGCAATCAGCCCCAGCATTTT.

This clonotype was found many times. The chain carries TRBV18 and TRBJ1-1, with D possibly matching TRBD1 (6 bases). Germline lookup yields CDR1 KGHSH and CDR2 LQKENI. The CDR3 runs to 14 residues. V dropped 3 bases and J dropped 2 bases, with 10 bases sitting between them. The CDR3 region is CASSPTGKNTEAFF. The DNA for the CDR3 is TGTGCCAGCTCACCTACAGGGAAAAACACTGAAGCTTTCTTT. Variable domain in full (rest from reference TRBV18 and TRBJ1-1): NAGVMQNPRHLVRRRGQEARLRCSPMKGHSHVYWYRQLPEEGLKFMVYLQKENIIDESGMPKERFSAEFPKEGPSILRIQQVVRGDSAAYFCASSPTGKNTEAFFGQGTRLTVV.